The 29 T cell receptor beta chains given below trace back to one sample, sequenced in a study of blood T cell repertoires in COVID-19. TCRdb's copy holds only in-frame clones and misses some; the assay was immunoSEQ multiplex PCR. The table shows about 160,000 clones, with approximately 82% occurring only once. The sequenced material came from peripheral blood. The receptors derive from a middle-aged woman with COVID-19, enrolled during active disease.

This clone turned up a few times. This sequence joins TRBV29-1 and TRBJ1-4, with TRBD1 as a possible D gene (5 bases). There are 18 residues in the CDR3. V lost 8 bases and J lost 4, with 29 bases in between. Per germline, CDR1 SQVTM and CDR2 ANQGSEA. Here the CDR3 reads CSPSYGGGAEGYNEKLFF. CDR3 coding DNA: TGCAGCCCCAGCTATGGGGGTGGGGCGGAGGGGTATAATGAAAAACTGTTTTTT.

The chain recombines TRBV11-3 with TRBJ2-5; 8 nucleotides line up with TRBD1. Unmatched junction bases numbered 8, after V lost 5 bases and J lost 6 bases. Looked up from germline, CDR1 is SGHNT and CDR2 is YENEEA. This CDR3 has 14 amino acids. This CDR3 is CASSQGQGGKTQYF. In DNA, the CDR3 is TGTGCCAGCAGCCAAGGACAGGGCGGGAAGACCCAGTACTTC.

The chain recombines TRBV12-3 or TRBV12-4 with TRBJ1-1; TRBD1 is a possible D gene (6 bases). This CDR3 region has 13 residues. Between the trimmed V and J ends, which lost 1 base and 6 bases, there was a span of 9 bases. The DNA of the CDR3 is TGTGCCAGCAGTTTAGGGACAGCTTCTGAAGCTTTCTTT. Its translation: CASSLGTASEAFF.

For the CDR3, the DNA is TGTGCCACCAGCAGAGGAGAAGCGGGGGCGGCGGATACGCAGTATTTT. Its protein is CATSRGEAGAADTQYF. The V call is TRBV15, the J call TRBJ2-3; 8 bases map to TRBD2. The germline CDR1 and CDR2 sequences are LNHNV and YYDKDF (reference sequence). V was pared by 1 base and J by 6 bases, with 9 bases of the junction left unmatched. The CDR3 length is 16 residues.

Concerning this clone itself: An end of the junction does not agree with germline; a read error may underlie this. The genes are TRBV2 and TRBJ1-2; 11 nucleotides match TRBD1. The CDR3 length is 14 residues. Germline assignment: CDR1 SNHLY and CDR2 FYNNEI. CDR3 DNA: TGTACCAGCAGTGTGGACAGGGGGCGTGATGGCTACACCTTC. This sequence encodes CTSSVDRGRDGYTF.

In its sample, this clone was seen many times. The chain links TRBV29-1 to TRBJ2-7; 9 bases match TRBD1. The CDR3 runs to 15 residues. Losses at the gene ends were 7 bases for V and 7 bases for J; bases not matched to a gene: 17. CDR1 and CDR2 (germline): SQVTM, ANQGSEA. The DNA of the CDR3 is TGCAGCGCGTTCGAACAGGGGGCCATAGGGGGAGAGCAGTACTTC. Residues: CSAFEQGAIGGEQYF.

The chain has TRBV5-8 and TRBJ2-7, with D possibly matching TRBD1 (5 bases). V was cut by 4 bases and J by 1 base, with 12 bases left in between. This CDR3 has 14 amino acids. The V gene's germline CDR1 is SGHTS and CDR2 YDEGEE. The CDR3 sequence is CASSPEPGSYEQYV. CDR3 DNA: TGTGCCAGCAGCCCAGAACCAGGGTCCTACGAGCAGTACGTC.

The chain employs TRBV19 and TRBJ1-1; no clear D gene. The germline gives CDR1 LNHDA, CDR2 SQIVND (reference sequence). Trimming shortened V by 6 bases and J by 1 base, and 12 bases separated the two germline ends. This CDR3 region has 14 residues. CDR3 in amino acids: CASSPRGENTEAFF. CDR3 coding DNA: TGTGCCAGTAGCCCCCGGGGTGAGAACACTGAAGCTTTCTTT.

This clone was detected a few times. The chain has TRBV7-8 and TRBJ2-1, with 11 bases aligning to TRBD2. Losses at the gene ends were 1 base for V and 12 bases for J; bases not matched to a gene: 14. In germline, CDR1 is SGHVS, CDR2 FQNEAQ. The CDR3 has 17 amino acids. The CDR3 reads CASSLVGGLAGGGAQFF. CDR3 nucleotides: TGTGCCAGCAGCTTAGTAGGGGGCCTAGCGGGAGGTGGGGCGCAGTTCTTC.

This clone was picked up many times. The V and J genes are TRBV5-4 and TRBJ1-1, with a weak D call TRBD1 (5 bases). V dropped 2 bases and J dropped 1 base, with 9 bases sitting between them. CDR3 length: 14 amino acids. Germline V gives CDR1 SGHNT, CDR2 YYREEE (reference sequence). This CDR3 reads CASSFQGTNTEAFF. For the CDR3, the DNA is TGTGCCAGCAGCTTTCAGGGAACGAACACTGAAGCTTTCTTT.

V is TRBV28 and J is TRBJ2-7, with 8 nucleotides matching TRBD1. The CDR3 runs 14 residues. Germline V gene lookup returns CDR1 MDHEN and CDR2 SYDVKM. V was pared by 6 bases and J by 3 bases, with 7 bases of the junction left unmatched. CDR3 in amino acids: CASRKQGEIYEQYF. The CDR3 bases are TGTGCCAGCAGAAAACAGGGGGAGATCTACGAGCAGTACTTC.

The rearrangement links TRBV19 to TRBJ1-1; D is uncertain. Per germline, CDR1 LNHDA and CDR2 SQIVND (reference sequence). This CDR3 region has 13 residues. Deletions cut 3 bases from V and 1 base from J, with 6 bases between. The CDR3 sequence is CASSIGGNTEAFF. CDR3 in DNA: TGTGCCAGTAGTATTGGAGGGAACACTGAAGCTTTCTTT.

The rearrangement joins TRBV19 to TRBJ1-5; D gene ambiguous. CDR3 length: 14 amino acids. CDR1 LNHDA and CDR2 SQIVND come from the germline V gene (reference sequence). Trimming left V 7 bases short and J 4 bases short, with 14 bases between. The CDR3 reads CASTRNRPNQPQHF. The CDR3 nucleotides are TGTGCCAGTACTCGAAACAGACCTAATCAGCCCCAGCATTTT.

V gene TRBV18 combines with J gene TRBJ1-2; D perhaps matches TRBD1 (5 bases). Trimming cost V 0 bases and J 4 bases, with 6 bases left between them. Germline loops: CDR1 KGHSH, CDR2 LQKENI. The CDR3 is 13 residues long. In DNA, the CDR3 is TGTGCCAGCTCACCACCCGACAGCTATGGCTACACCTTC. The encoded protein is CASSPPDSYGYTF.

This clone showed up just a few times. This chain joins TRBV20-1 and TRBJ2-5; tentatively, D is TRBD1 (6 bases). The CDR3 contains 17 residues. V lost 3 bases, J lost 0 bases, and 20 bases lay in between. Germline V gene data show CDR1 as DFQATT and CDR2 as SNEGSKA (reference sequence). For the CDR3, the DNA is TGCAGTGCTAGTCCTCTTATCCGGGACAAGTACCAAGAGACCCAGTACTTC. Protein: CSASPLIRDKYQETQYF.

V gene TRBV4-1 combines with J gene TRBJ2-3; a possible D gene is TRBD1 (5 bases). CDR1 is MGHRA, CDR2 YSYEKL, per germline. Trimming cost V 1 base and J 0 bases, with 8 bases left between them. The CDR3 is made up of 15 amino acids. Here the CDR3 reads CASSQAGRSTDTQYF. The CDR3 nucleotides are TGCGCCAGCAGCCAAGCAGGGCGTAGCACAGATACGCAGTATTTT.

J is TRBJ2-7 and V is TRBV10-1, with a weak D call TRBD2 (5 bases). Germline lookup yields CDR1 WNHNN and CDR2 SYGVQD (reference sequence). The CDR3 is 12 amino acids. Trimming left V 5 bases short and J 7 bases short, with 12 bases between. CDR3 sequence reads: CASSPDRREQYF. The DNA for the CDR3 is TGCGCCAGCAGTCCGGACCGGAGGGAGCAGTACTTC.

This chain connects TRBV5-8 to TRBJ2-3; 7 bases map to TRBD1. Germline CDR1 reads SGHTS; CDR2 reads YDEGEE. This CDR3 contains 14 residues. J gave up 3 bases and V 9 bases, and 10 bases lay outside the gene matches. Here the CDR3 DNA reads TGTGCCACCCTAACAGGGGCCCTGACAGATACGCAGTATTTT. Encoded protein: CATLTGALTDTQYF.

The chain carries TRBV27 and TRBJ2-7; 10 nucleotides align to TRBD2. The CDR3 is 17 amino acids. Per germline, CDR1 MNHEY and CDR2 SMNVEV (reference sequence). After removal of 6 bases from V and 0 bases from J, the junction contained 11 bases not matched to a gene. The CDR3 loop is CASSLQGASGSSYEQYF. DNA of the CDR3: TGTGCCAGCAGCCTACAGGGAGCTAGCGGGAGCTCCTACGAGCAGTACTTC.

CDR3 loop: CASSHYTGTGDEKLFF. As DNA, the CDR3 is TGCGCCAGCAGTCATTATACCGGGACAGGGGATGAAAAACTGTTTTTT. The genes are TRBV23-1 and TRBJ1-4; 10 bases are shared with TRBD1. TRBV23-1 is given ORF status, its function remaining uncertain. Germline trimming cut 3 bases from V and 6 bases from J; bases unmatched to any gene: 7. The CDR3 extends over 16 amino acids.

Only a few counts were recorded for this clone. The V call is TRBV9, the J call TRBJ2-1; D is perhaps TRBD2 (6 bases). Germline loops: CDR1 SGDLS, CDR2 YYNGEE. This CDR3 is 17 amino acids long. V lost 3 bases, J lost 10 bases, and 26 bases lay in between. The CDR3 is CASSGQDYGSASREQFF. CDR3 nucleotide sequence: TGTGCCAGCAGCGGGCAGGACTACGGTTCCGCCAGCCGGGAGCAGTTCTTC.

The chain employs TRBV7-3 and TRBJ2-3; 10 bases agree with TRBD2. Unmatched junction bases numbered 2, after V lost 5 bases and J lost 0 bases. The CDR3 runs to 15 residues. In germline, CDR1 is SGHTA, CDR2 FQGTGA. The CDR3 bases are TGTGCCAGCAGCGTAGCGGGAGGAAGCACAGATACGCAGTATTTT. As protein: CASSVAGGSTDTQYF. The full variable domain, rest sourced from reference TRBV7-3 and TRBJ2-3, is GAGVSQTPSNKVTEKGKYVELRCDPISGHTALYWYRQSLGQGPEFLIYFQGTGAADDSGLPNDRFFAVRPEGSVSTLKIQRTERGDSAVYLCASSVAGGSTDTQYFGPGTRLTVL.

The chain recombines TRBV29-1 with TRBJ2-3; 7 nucleotides align to TRBD2. The CDR3 runs to 15 residues. Trimming removed 3 bases from V and 0 bases from J; junction bases left unmatched: 6. Germline values: CDR1 SQVTM, CDR2 ANQGSEA. CDR3: CSVEALAVSTDTQYF. The CDR3 coding sequence is TGCAGCGTTGAGGCGCTAGCGGTGAGCACAGATACGCAGTATTTT.

The chain links TRBV6-5 to TRBJ1-6, with D maybe TRBD1 (5 bases). V lost 7 bases and J 14 bases, leaving 18 bases between the germline ends. Germline V gene lookup returns CDR1 MNHEY and CDR2 SVGAGI. This CDR3 has 13 residues. In nucleotides, the CDR3 is TGTGCCAGCACCAACGGGGGGGAGGGCACCCTCCACTTT. Its protein is CASTNGGEGTLHF.

CDR3: CASSLRHQENNEQFF. The CDR3 DNA reads TGCGCCAGCAGCCTAAGGCACCAGGAAAACAATGAGCAGTTCTTC. This chain uses TRBV4-1 with TRBJ2-1; no firm D call. The CDR3 has 15 amino acids. Germline V gene data show CDR1 as MGHRA and CDR2 as YSYEKL. Trimming shortened V by 4 bases and J by 5 bases, and 15 bases separated the two germline ends.

The chain uses TRBV19 and TRBJ1-1; possible D gene TRBD1, 5 bases. CDR3 length: 15 residues. Germline values: CDR1 LNHDA, CDR2 SQIVND (reference sequence). V lost 7 bases to trimming and J lost 5 bases, with 20 bases between them. The chain's CDR3 is CASMISVNRPTEAFF. In nucleotides, the CDR3 is TGTGCCAGTATGATTTCTGTAAACAGGCCTACTGAAGCTTTCTTT. Combining the CDR3 with reference TRBV19 and TRBJ1-1 gives the whole variable domain DGGITQSPKYLFRKEGQNVTLSCEQNLNHDAMYWYRQDPGQGLRLIYYSQIVNDFQKGDIAEGYSVSREKKESFPLTVTSAQKNPTAFYLCASMISVNRPTEAFFGQGTRLTVV.

The gene calls are TRBV6-4 and TRBJ2-1, with 10 bases matching TRBD2. Germline lookup yields CDR1 MRHNA and CDR2 SNTAGT. After removal of 7 bases from V and 7 bases from J, the junction contained 10 bases not matched to a gene. The CDR3 is 15 residues long. CDR3 DNA sequence: TGTGCCAGCACCCCGGCAGCGGGGGGGCGAAATGAGCAGTTCTTC. Its translation: CASTPAAGGRNEQFF.

This chain links TRBV2 with TRBJ2-5, with 10 bases aligning to TRBD1. The CDR3 covers 14 residues. Per germline, CDR1 SNHLY and CDR2 FYNNEI. Trimming took 6 bases from V and 4 from J; bases not matched to a gene: 5. CDR3 sequence (DNA): TGTGCCAGCAGGGCCGGGACAGGGGTAGAGACCCAGTACTTC. Encoded protein: CASRAGTGVETQYF.

The chain links TRBV27 to TRBJ2-1; 7 bases agree with TRBD2. The germline V gene has CDR1 MNHEY and CDR2 SMNVEV (reference sequence). V gave up 1 base and J gave up 3 bases; unmatched junction bases: 6. The CDR3 consists of 16 residues. In DNA form, the CDR3 reads TGTGCCAGCAGTTTATTGCCTAGCGGAGACTACAATGAGCAGTTCTTC. Translated: CASSLLPSGDYNEQFF.